Sequencing of this TCR beta chain was carried out in a study of blood T cell repertoires in COVID-19. Overall study: The United States, Italy and Spain provided the acute and convalescent COVID-19 samples. The cDNA or gDNA used as material had been derived from T cells, B-cell-depleted T cells, or PBMCs.

Trimming pared 7 bases from V and 4 bases from J, leaving 14 bases between. This CDR3 has 14 residues. Germline V gives CDR1 SQVTM, CDR2 ANQGSEA. Source study methods: Scientists estimated how many nucleated cells there were by amplifying reference gene primers. The assay was immunoSEQ multiplex PCR, and TCRdb's table has in-frame clones only and misses some. That table furnishes V, J and clone size, whereas the DNA furnished D and trimming. The data hold 450,000 to 500,000 clones, with 80% to 90% observed a single time. The chain employs TRBV29-1 and TRBJ2-6; D is possibly TRBD2 (7 bases). This receptor was identified in a human donor in a cohort sampled during active COVID-19. Sequenced: peripheral blood. CDR3 in DNA: TGCAGCGCTAGGGGGGGGCCCGGGGCCAACGTCCTGACTTTC. As protein: CSARGGPGANVLTF.